Detailed here is one T cell receptor beta chain. The antigen remains undetermined. The entry originates in a study of T cell responses to AZD1222 COVID-19 vaccine. As for the study in general: Second-dose schedules of about 4 or about 12 weeks were combined. Study results and caveats: Clonal diversity was possibly underestimated; the donors were predominantly white British and more often female. Across spike, vaccine-associated CD4 TCRs were found, dominant at 160-218 and 743-854. Two AZD1222 doses significantly raised spike-specific TCR breadth and depth over controls.

V lost 0 bases and J lost 5, with 10 bases in between. Germline V gene sequence: CDR1 ENHRY, CDR2 SYGVKD. The CDR3 is 15 amino acids. The assay was immunoSEQ multiplex PCR, and TCRdb's table has in-frame clones only and misses some. Of 120,000 to 150,000 clones listed, 90% to 95% are singletons. The rearrangement joins TRBV10-3 to TRBJ1-4; TRBD1 might be the D (6 bases). This clonotype originated in an adult in good health. The starting material was peripheral blood, obtained on day 0 of AZD1222 vaccination. Here the CDR3 DNA reads TGTGCCATCAGTGAGTCTAACAGGGACAATGAAAAACTGTTTTTT. This gives the protein CAISESNRDNEKLFF.